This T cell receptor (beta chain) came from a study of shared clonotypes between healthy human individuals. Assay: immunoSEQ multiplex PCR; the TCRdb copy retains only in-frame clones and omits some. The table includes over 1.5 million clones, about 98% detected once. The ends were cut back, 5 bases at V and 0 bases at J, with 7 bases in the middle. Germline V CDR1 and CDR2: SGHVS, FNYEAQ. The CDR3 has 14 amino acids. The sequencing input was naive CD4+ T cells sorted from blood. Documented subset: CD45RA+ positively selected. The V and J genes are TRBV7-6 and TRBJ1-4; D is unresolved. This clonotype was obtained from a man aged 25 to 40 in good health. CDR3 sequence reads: CASSRDATNEKLFF. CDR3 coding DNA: TGTGCCAGCAGCCGAGACGCAACTAATGAAAAACTGTTTTTT.